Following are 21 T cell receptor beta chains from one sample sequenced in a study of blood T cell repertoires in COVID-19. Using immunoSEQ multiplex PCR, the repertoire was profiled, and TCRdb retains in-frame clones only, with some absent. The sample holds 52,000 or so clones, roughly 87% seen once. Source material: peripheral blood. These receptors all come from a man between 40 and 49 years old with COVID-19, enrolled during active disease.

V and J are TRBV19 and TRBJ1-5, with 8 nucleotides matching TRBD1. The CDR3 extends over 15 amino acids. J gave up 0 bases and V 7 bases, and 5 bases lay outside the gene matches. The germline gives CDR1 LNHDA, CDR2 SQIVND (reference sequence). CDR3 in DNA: TGTGCCAGTAATCCGACAGGGGATAGCAATCAGCCCCAGCATTTT. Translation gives CASNPTGDSNQPQHF. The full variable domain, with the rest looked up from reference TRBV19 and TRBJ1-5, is DGGITQSPKYLFRKEGQNVTLSCEQNLNHDAMYWYRQDPGQGLRLIYYSQIVNDFQKGDIAEGYSVSREKKESFPLTVTSAQKNPTAFYLCASNPTGDSNQPQHFGDGTRLSIL.

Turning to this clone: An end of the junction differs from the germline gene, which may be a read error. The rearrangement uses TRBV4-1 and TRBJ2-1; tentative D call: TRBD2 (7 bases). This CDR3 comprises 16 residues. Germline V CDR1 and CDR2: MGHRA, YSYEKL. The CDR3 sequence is CASSQLHGGPYHEQFF. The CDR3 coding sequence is TGCGCCAGCAGCCAACTTCACGGGGGGCCCTACCATGAGCAGTTCTTC.

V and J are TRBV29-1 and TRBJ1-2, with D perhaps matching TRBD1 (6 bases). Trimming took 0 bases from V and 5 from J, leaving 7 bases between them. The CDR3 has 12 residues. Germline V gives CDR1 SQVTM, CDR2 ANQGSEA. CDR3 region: CSVEDRGYGYTF. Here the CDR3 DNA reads TGCAGCGTTGAAGATAGGGGGTATGGCTACACCTTC.

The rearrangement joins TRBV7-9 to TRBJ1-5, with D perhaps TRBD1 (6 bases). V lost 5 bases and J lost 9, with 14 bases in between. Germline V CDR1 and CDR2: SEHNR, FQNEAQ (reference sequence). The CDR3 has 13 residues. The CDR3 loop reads CASSTPGGGPQHF. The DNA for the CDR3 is TGTGCCAGCAGCACACCGGGGGGCGGGCCCCAGCATTTT.

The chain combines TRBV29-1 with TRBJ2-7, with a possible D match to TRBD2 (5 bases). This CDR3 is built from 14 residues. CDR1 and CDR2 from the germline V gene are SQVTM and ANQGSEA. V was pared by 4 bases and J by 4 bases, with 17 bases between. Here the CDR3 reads CSVGHDHEGYEQYF. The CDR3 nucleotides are TGCAGCGTTGGACACGATCATGAGGGTTACGAGCAGTACTTC.

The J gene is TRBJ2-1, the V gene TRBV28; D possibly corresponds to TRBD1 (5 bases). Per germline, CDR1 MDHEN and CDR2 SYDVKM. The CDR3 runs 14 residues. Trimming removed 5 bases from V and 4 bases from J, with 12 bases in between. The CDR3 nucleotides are TGTGCCAGCAGTGGGGCTATGGTATACAATGAGCAGTTCTTC. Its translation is CASSGAMVYNEQFF.

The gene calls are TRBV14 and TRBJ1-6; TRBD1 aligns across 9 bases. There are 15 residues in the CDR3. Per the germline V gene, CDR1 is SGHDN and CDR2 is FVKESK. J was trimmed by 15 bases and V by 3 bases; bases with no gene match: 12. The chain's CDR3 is CASSQAGTGLYDLHF. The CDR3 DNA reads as TGTGCCAGCAGCCAGGCCGGGACAGGGCTTTACGACCTCCACTTT.

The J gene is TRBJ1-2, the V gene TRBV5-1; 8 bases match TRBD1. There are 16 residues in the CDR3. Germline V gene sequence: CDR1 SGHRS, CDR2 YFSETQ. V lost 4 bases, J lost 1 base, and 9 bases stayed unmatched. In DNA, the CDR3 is TGCGCCAGCAGCCCTGAGGGACAGGATTATAACTATGGCTACACCTTC. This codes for CASSPEGQDYNYGYTF.

CDR3 protein: CASSHRESNSPLHF. In DNA form, the CDR3 reads TGTGCCAGCAGCCACCGGGAAAGTAATTCACCCCTCCACTTT. The gene calls are TRBV7-9 and TRBJ1-6, with D hard to call. CDR1 is SEHNR, CDR2 FQNEAQ, per germline (reference sequence). The CDR3 has 14 amino acids. The V end lost 5 bases, the J end lost 6 bases, and 11 bases lay between the germline ends. Drawing the rest from reference TRBV7-9 and TRBJ1-6, the complete variable domain is DTGVSQNPRHKITKRGQNVTFRCDPISEHNRLYWYRQTLGQGPEFLTYFQNEAQLEKSRLLSDRFSAERPKGSFSTLEIQRTEQGDSAMYLCASSHRESNSPLHFGNGTRLTVT.

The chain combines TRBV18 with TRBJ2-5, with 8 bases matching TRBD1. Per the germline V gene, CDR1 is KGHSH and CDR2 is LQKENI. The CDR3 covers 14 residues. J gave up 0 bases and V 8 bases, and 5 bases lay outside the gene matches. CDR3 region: CASTGQGHQETQYF. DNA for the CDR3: TGTGCCAGCACCGGACAGGGCCACCAAGAGACCCAGTACTTC.

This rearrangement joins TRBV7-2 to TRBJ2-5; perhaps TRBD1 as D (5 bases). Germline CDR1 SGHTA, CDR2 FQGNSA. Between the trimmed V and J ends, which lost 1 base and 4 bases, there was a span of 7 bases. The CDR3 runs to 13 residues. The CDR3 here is CASSLGRVETQYF. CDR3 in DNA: TGTGCCAGCAGCTTAGGCAGGGTAGAGACCCAGTACTTC. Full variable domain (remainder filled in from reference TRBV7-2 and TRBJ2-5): GAGVSQSPSNKVTEKGKDVELRCDPISGHTALYWYRQSLGQGLEFLIYFQGNSAPDKSGLPSDRFSAERTGGSVSTLTIQRTQQEDSAVYLCASSLGRVETQYFGPGTRLLVL.

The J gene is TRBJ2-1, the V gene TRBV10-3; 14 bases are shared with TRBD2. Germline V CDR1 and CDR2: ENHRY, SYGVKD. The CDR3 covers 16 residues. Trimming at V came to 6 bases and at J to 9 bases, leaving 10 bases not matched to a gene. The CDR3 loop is CAIRGTSGRGWGEQFF. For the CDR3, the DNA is TGTGCCATCAGGGGGACTAGCGGGAGAGGGTGGGGTGAGCAGTTCTTC.

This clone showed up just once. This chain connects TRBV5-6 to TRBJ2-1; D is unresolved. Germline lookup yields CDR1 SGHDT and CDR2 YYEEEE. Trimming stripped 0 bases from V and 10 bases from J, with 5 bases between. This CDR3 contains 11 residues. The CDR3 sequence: CASSLGREQFF. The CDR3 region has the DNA TGTGCCAGCAGCTTGGGCAGAGAGCAGTTCTTC. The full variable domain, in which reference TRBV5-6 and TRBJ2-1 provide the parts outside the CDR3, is DAGVTQSPTHLIKTRGQQVTLRCSPKSGHDTVSWYQQALGQGPQFIFQYYEEEERQRGNFPDRFSGHQFPNYSSELNVNALLLGDSALYLCASSLGREQFFGPGTRLTVL.

The CDR3 spells CTSSPPPKRGLAKNIQYF. The CDR3 bases are TGCACCAGCAGCCCCCCTCCTAAGCGGGGGTTAGCCAAAAACATTCAGTACTTC. V is TRBV1 and J is TRBJ2-4; the table's D call of TRBD2 was not tested on the DNA. TRBV1 is recorded as a pseudogene. This CDR3 is built from 18 residues.

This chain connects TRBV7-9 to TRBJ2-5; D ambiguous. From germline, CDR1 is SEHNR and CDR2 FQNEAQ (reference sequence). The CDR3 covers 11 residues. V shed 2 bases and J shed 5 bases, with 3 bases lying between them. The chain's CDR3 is CASSLSETQYF. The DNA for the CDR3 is TGTGCCAGCAGCTTAAGCGAGACCCAGTACTTC. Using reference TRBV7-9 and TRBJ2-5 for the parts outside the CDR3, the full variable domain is DTGVSQNPRHKITKRGQNVTFRCDPISEHNRLYWYRQTLGQGPEFLTYFQNEAQLEKSRLLSDRFSAERPKGSFSTLEIQRTEQGDSAMYLCASSLSETQYFGPGTRLLVL.

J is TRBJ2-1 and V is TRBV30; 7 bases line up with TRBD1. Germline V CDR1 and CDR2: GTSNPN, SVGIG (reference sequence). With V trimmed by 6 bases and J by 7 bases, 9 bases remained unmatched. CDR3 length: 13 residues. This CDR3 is CACYRGSGNEQFF. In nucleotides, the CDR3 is TGTGCCTGCTACAGGGGCAGTGGAAATGAGCAGTTCTTC.

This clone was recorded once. The CDR3 spells CASSLQGTEAFF. The CDR3 nucleotides read TGTGCCAGCAGCCTACAGGGGACTGAAGCTTTCTTT. The chain uses TRBV14 and TRBJ1-1, with TRBD1 matching 7 bases. Per the germline V gene, CDR1 is SGHDN and CDR2 is FVKESK. This CDR3 is built from 12 residues. The ends lost 4 bases at V and 5 bases at J; junction bases unmatched: 1.

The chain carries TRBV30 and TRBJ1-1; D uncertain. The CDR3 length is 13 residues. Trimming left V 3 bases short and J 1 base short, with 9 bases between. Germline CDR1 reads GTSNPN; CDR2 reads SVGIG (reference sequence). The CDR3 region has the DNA TGTGCCTGGAGATTAGAAGAGAACACTGAAGCTTTCTTT. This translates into CAWRLEENTEAFF.

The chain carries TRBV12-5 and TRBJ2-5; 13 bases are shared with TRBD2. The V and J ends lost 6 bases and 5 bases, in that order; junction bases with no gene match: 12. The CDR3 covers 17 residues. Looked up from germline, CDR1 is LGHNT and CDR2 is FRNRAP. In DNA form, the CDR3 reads TGTGCTAGTGGGACCGGGACTAGCGGGGTCGCCATCGAGACCCAGTACTTC. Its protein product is CASGTGTSGVAIETQYF.

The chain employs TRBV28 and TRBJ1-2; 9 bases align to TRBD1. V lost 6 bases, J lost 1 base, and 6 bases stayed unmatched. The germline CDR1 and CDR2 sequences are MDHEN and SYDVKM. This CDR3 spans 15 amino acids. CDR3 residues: CASRPYRGLNYGYTF. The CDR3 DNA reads TGTGCCAGCAGGCCATACAGGGGGCTTAACTATGGCTACACCTTC.

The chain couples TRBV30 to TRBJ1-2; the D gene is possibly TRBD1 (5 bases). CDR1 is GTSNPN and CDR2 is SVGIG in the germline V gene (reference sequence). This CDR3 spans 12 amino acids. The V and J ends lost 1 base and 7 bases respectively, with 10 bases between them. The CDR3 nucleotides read TGTGCCTGGAGTGATTCAGGGCCTGGCTACACCTTC. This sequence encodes CAWSDSGPGYTF.